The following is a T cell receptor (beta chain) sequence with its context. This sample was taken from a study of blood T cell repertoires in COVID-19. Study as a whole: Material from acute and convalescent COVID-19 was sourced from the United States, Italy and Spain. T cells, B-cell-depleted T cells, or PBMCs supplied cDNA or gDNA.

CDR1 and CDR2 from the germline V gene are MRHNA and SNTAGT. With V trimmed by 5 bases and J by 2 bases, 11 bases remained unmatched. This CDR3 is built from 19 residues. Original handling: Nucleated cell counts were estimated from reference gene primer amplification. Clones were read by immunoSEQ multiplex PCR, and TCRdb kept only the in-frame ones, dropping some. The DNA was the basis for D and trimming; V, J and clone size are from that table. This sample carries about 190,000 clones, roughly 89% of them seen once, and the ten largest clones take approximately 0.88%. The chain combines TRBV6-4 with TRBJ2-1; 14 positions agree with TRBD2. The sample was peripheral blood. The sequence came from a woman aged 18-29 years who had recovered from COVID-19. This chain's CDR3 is CASSLRLAGGPATYNEQFF. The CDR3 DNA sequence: TGTGCCAGCAGTCTTAGACTAGCGGGGGGGCCTGCGACCTACAATGAGCAGTTCTTC.